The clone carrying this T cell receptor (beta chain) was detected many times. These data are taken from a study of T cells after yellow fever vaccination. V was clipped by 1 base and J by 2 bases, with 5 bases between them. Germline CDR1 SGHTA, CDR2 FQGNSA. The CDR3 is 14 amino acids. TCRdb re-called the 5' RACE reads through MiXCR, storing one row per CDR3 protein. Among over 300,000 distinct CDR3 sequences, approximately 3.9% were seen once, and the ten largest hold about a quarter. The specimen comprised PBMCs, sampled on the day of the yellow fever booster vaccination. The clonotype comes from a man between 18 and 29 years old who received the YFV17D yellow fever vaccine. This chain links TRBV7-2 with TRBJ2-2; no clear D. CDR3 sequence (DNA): TGTGCCAGCAGCTTAGGAGCTAACACCGGGGAGCTGTTTTTT. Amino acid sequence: CASSLGANTGELFF.